The rows below give T cell receptor beta chains drawn from one sample of a study of OX40 agonist ivuxolimab in advanced cancers. Libraries were prepared by immunoSEQ multiplex PCR; TCRdb keeps only in-frame clonotypes and omits some of them. This table holds about 96,000 clones, approximately 80% found once. Specimen: CD4+ or CD8+ T cells sorted from blood, collected in a trial of the OX40 agonist ivuxolimab. The origin of the receptors is an adult with an advanced solid tumor such as melanoma, head and neck, liver or kidney cancer. Both conserved end residues are part of each CDR3. D genes are given only for firm matches. Part of the rows lack a size; the others show once, few, many or a class for expanded clones.

>TRBJ1-4|TRBV6-5|TRBD1|NA
CASSYPGQGNEKLFF
TGTGCCAGCAGTTACCCTGGACAGGGCAATGAAAAACTGTTTTTT
>TRBJ2-3|TRBV6-6|TRBD2|NA
CATHRAGGTDTQYF
TGTGCCACACACCGAGCGGGGGGCACAGATACGCAGTATTTT
>TRBJ1-5|TRBV6-5|NA|NA
CAISTTGNQPQHF
TGTGCCATCAGCACGACAGGCAATCAGCCCCAGCATTTT
>TRBJ2-7|TRBV7-9|NA|NA
CASSYDISYEQYF
TGTGCCAGCAGCTACGACATCTCCTACGAGCAGTACTTC
>TRBJ1-3|TRBV7-9|NA|once
CASSLGPGNSGNTIYF
TGTGCCAGCAGCTTAGGGCCAGGAAACTCTGGAAACACCATATATTTT
>TRBJ2-1|TRBV6-1|NA|NA
CASSPVGGSVVEQFF
TGTGCCAGCAGTCCTGTAGGGGGTAGCGTCGTTGAGCAGTTCTTC
>TRBJ2-7|TRBV10-2|TRBD2|NA
CASRVTSGSYEQYF
TGCGCCAGCAGGGTGACTAGCGGTTCCTACGAGCAGTACTTC
>TRBJ1-6|TRBV15|TRBD1|NA
CATSRSGTDNSPLHF
TGTGCCACCAGCAGATCCGGGACAGATAATTCACCCCTCCACTTT
>TRBJ1-2|TRBV19|TRBD1|NA
CASSMDRGPYGYTF
TGTGCCAGTAGTATGGACAGGGGCCCCTATGGCTACACCTTC
>TRBJ2-1|TRBV29-1|NA|NA
CSSQQGTYNEQFF
TGCAGCTCCCAACAGGGCACTTACAATGAGCAGTTCTTC
>TRBJ1-6|TRBV19|TRBD1|NA
CASSPRGTGGGSPLHF
TGTGCCAGTAGTCCGAGGGGAACAGGGGGAGGTTCACCCCTCCACTTT
>TRBJ2-1|TRBV11-2|NA|NA
CASSPVWAREQFF
TGTGCCAGCAGCCCCGTGTGGGCCCGCGAGCAGTTCTTC
>TRBJ2-3|TRBV5-4|NA|NA
CASSSQGTRGDTQYF
TGTGCCAGCAGCTCGCAGGGGACGCGGGGAGATACGCAGTATTTT
>TRBJ2-7|TRBV6-5|NA|NA
CASSYRGTFYEQYF
TGTGCCAGCAGTTACCGGGGAACATTCTACGAGCAGTACTTC
>TRBJ1-2|TRBV4-3|NA|NA
CASSQDPGSNGYTF
TGCGCCAGCAGCCAAGATCCGGGTTCTAATGGCTACACCTTC
>TRBJ1-2|TRBV7-9|TRBD1|few
CASSTGQPSGYGYTF
TGTGCCAGCAGCACGGGACAGCCTTCTGGATATGGCTACACCTTC
>TRBJ2-5|TRBV20-1|NA|once
CSARVETQYF
TGCAGTGCTAGAGTTGAGACCCAGTACTTC
>TRBJ2-7|TRBV20-1|NA|NA
CSVKDGYEQYF
TGCAGTGTTAAGGACGGCTACGAGCAGTACTTC
>TRBJ1-2|TRBV6-1|NA|NA
CASSERTDYGYTF
TGTGCCAGCAGTGAACGGACAGATTATGGCTACACCTTC
>TRBJ2-3|TRBV19|NA|NA
CASSISNLDPDTQYF
TGTGCCAGTAGTATTTCGAATCTCGACCCAGATACGCAGTATTTT
>TRBJ1-6|TRBV11-2|NA|NA
CASSSGTYNSPLHF
TGTGCCAGCAGCTCCGGGACCTATAATTCACCCCTCCACTTT
>TRBJ2-7|TRBV7-2|NA|few
CASSLDLAAGSDEQYF
TGTGCCAGCAGTTTGGACCTAGCTGCGGGTAGCGACGAGCAGTACTTC
>TRBJ1-2|TRBV7-2|NA|NA
CASSPQGSNYGYTF
TGTGCCAGCAGCCCTCAGGGCTCTAACTATGGCTACACCTTC
>TRBJ1-2|TRBV5-1|NA|few
CASSPDSNYGYTF
TGCGCCAGCAGCCCGGACAGTAACTATGGCTACACCTTC